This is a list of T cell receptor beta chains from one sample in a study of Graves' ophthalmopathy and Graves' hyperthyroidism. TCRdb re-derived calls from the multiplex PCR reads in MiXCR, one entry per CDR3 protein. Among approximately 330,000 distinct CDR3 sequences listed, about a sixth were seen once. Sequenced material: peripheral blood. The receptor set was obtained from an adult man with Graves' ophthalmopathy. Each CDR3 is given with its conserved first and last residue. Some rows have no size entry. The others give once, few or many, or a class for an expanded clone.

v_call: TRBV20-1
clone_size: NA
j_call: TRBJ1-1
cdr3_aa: CSARFKANTEASF

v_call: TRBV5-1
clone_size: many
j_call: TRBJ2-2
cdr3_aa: CASSYGTANTGELFF

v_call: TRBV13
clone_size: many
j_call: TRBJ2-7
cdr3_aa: CASSFPQGYEQYF

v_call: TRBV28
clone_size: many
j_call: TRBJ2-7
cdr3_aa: CASSFLSKPSYEQYF

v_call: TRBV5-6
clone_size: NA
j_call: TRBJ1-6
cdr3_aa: CASSLPAGTAAPHF

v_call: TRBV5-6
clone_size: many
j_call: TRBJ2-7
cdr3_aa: CASSFGASGRAYEQYF

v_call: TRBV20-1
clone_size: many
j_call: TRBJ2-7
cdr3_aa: CSARRRNSYEQYF

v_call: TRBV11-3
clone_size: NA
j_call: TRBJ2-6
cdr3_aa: CASSPPTGANVLIF

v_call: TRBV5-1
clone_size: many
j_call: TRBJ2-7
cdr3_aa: CASSSGTGEHEQYF

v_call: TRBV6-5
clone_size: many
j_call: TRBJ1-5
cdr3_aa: CASRHGGGTYQPQHF

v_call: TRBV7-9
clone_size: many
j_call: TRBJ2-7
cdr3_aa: CASSRGREQYF

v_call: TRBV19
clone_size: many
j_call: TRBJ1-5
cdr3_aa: CASSTIGRVNQPQHF

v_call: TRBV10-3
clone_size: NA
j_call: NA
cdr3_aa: CAISKVQGLYEQFF

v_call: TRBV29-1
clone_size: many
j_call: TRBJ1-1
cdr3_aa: CSAQDSSTEAFF

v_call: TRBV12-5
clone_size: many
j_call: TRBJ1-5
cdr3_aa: CASAQTPGPQHF

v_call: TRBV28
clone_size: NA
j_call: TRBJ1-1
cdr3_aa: CASSIMVVGAEAFF

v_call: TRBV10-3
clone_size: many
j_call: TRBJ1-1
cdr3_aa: CAISGNTEAFF

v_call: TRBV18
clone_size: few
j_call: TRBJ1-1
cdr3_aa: CASSPERDTEAFF

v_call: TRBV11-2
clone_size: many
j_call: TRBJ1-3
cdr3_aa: CASSHSSVTGNTIYF

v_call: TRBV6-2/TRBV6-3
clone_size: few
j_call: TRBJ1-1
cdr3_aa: CASTSTGVDTEAFF

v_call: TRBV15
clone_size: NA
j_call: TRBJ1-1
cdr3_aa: CATSDRRWNTEAFF

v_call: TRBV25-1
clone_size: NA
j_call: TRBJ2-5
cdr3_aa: CASSQVAGGTQYF

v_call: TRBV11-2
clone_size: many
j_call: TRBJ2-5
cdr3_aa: CASGRRLGEETQYF

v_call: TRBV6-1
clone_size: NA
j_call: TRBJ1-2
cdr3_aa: CASSRQQYSNYGYTF

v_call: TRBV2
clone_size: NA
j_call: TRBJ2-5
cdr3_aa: CASSGTSGYQETQYF

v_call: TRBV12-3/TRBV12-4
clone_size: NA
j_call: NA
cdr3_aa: CASSLTTDYEQFF

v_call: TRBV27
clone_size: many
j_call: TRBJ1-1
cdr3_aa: CASSHHGAEAFF

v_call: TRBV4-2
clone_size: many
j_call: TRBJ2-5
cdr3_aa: CASSQVNSGGFETQYF

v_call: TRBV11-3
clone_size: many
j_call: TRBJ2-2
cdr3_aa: CASSSSSQGGNTGELFF

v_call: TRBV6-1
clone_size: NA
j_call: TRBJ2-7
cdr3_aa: CASRPGLGHYEQYF

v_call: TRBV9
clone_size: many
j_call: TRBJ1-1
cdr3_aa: CASSRDREMNTEAFF

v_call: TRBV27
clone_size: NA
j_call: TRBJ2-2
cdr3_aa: CASSHDSGELFF

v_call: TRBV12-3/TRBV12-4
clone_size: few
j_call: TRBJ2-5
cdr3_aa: CASSTRQRAKETQYF

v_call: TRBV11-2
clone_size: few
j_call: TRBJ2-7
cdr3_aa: CASSLGTSGPYF

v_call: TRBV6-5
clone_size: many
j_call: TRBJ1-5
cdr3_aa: CASGGTGNSNQPQHF

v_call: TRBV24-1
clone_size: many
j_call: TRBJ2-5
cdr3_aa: CATSAGQGYQETQYF

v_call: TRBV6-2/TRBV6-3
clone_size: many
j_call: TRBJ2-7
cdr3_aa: CASSYASGILPYEQYF

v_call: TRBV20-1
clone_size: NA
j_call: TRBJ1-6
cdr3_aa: CSLQQTNSPLHF

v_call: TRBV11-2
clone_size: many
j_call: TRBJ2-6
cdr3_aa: CASSWGGRISGANVLTF

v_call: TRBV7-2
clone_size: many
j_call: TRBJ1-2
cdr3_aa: CASSGGLHSYGYTF

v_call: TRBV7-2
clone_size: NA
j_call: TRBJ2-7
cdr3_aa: CASSLQAGANEQYF

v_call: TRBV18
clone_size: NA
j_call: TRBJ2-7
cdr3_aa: CASSPGTRYYEQHF

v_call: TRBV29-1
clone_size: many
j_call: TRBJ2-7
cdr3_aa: CSVEGGGSEQYF

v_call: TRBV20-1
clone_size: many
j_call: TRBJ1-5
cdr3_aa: CSAREPDGSNQPQHF

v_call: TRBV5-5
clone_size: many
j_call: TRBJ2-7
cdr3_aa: CASSMRRESYEQYF

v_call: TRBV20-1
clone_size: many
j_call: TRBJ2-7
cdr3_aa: CSALAEPYYEQYF

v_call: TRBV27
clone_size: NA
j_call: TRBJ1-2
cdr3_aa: CASSFRQGRNYGYTF

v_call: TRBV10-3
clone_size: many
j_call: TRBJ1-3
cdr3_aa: CAISEKGESSGNTIYF

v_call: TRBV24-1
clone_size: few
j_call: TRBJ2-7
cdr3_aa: CATSDGGTGEQYF

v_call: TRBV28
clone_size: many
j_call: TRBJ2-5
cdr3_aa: CASITGRNVGETQYF

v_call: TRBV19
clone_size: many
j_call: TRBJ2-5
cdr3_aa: CASRGGRSQETQYF

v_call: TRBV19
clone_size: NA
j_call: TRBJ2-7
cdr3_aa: CASSIGDRATYEQYF

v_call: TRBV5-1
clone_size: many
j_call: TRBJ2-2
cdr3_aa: CASSPGQRTYTGELFF

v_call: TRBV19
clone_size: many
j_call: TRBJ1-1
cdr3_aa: CASSTYRGDTEAFF

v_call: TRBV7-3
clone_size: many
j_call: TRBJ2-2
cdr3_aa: CASSAPSGGTNTGELFF

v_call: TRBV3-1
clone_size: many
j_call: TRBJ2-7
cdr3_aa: CASSHQYEQYF

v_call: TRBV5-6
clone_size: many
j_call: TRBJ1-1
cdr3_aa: CASSPVGGIGAEAFF

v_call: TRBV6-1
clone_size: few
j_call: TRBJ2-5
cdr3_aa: CASSSAGVEQYF

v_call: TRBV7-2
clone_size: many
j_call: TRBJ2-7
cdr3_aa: CASSPGLASYEQYF

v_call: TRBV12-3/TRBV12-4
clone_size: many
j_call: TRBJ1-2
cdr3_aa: CASSSGWGAFGYTF